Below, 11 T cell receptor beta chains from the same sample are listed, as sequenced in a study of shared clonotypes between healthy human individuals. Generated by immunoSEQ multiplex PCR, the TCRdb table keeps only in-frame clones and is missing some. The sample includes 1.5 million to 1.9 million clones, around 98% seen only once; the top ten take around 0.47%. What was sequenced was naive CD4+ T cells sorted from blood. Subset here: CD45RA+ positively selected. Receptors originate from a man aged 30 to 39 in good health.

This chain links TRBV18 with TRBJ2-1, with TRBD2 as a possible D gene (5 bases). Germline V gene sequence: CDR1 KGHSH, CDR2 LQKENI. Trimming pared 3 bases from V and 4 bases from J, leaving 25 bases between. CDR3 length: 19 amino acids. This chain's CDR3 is CASSPSGREGFDRYNEQFF. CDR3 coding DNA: TGTGCCAGCTCACCGTCAGGTCGGGAAGGGTTTGATAGGTACAATGAGCAGTTCTTC.

The CDR3 region has the DNA TGTGCCAGCAGCTTAACTGGCAGGGTTGGCTACACCTTC. This sequence encodes CASSLTGRVGYTF. The rearrangement uses TRBV7-8 and TRBJ1-2; TRBD1 might be the D (5 bases). Trimming took 2 bases from V and 7 from J, leaving 11 bases between them. Germline assignment: CDR1 SGHVS and CDR2 FQNEAQ. This CDR3 has 13 residues.

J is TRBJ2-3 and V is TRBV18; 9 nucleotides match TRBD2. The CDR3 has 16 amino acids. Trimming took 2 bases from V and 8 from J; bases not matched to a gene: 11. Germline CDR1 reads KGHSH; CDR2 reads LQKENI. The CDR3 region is CASSPRGEAGGSTQYF. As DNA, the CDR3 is TGTGCCAGCTCACCAAGAGGGGAAGCGGGAGGTTCTACGCAGTATTTT.

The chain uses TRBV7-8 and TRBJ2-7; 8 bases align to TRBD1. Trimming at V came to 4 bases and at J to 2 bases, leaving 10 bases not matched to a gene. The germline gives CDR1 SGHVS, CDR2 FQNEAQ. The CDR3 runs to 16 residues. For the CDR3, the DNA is TGTGCCAGCAGCTCGCAGGGGGCTACTTACCCCTACGAGCAGTACTTC. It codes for CASSSQGATYPYEQYF. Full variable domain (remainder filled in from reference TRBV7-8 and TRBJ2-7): GAGVSQSPRYKVAKRGQDVALRCDPISGHVSLFWYQQALGQGPEFLTYFQNEAQLDKSGLPSDRFFAERPEGSVSTLKIQRTQQEDSAVYLCASSSQGATYPYEQYFGPGTRLTVT.

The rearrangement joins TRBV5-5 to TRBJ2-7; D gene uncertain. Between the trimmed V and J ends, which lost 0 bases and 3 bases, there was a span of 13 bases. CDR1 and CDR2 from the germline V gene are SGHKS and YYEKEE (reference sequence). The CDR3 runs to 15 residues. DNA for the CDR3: TGTGCCAGCAGCTTGGGAAGTCAGGAGTACTACGAGCAGTACTTC. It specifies CASSLGSQEYYEQYF.

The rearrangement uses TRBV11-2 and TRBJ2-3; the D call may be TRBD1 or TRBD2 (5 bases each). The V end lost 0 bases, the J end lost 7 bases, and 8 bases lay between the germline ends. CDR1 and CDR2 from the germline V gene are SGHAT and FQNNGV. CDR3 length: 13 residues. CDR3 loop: CASSLDGGHTQYF. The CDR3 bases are TGTGCCAGCAGCTTAGATGGGGGTCATACGCAGTATTTT.

Here the CDR3 reads CASSWTPAGETQYF. The CDR3 region has the DNA TGTGCCAGCAGCTGGACACCGGCCGGGGAGACCCAGTACTTC. The chain couples TRBV7-8 to TRBJ2-5, with D possibly matching TRBD1 (5 bases). Trimming removed 4 bases from V and 5 bases from J, with 14 bases in between. Germline loops: CDR1 SGHVS, CDR2 FQNEAQ. This CDR3 is 14 amino acids long.

The CDR3 sequence: CASSQGLKGPMNQPQHF. The CDR3 DNA reads TGCGCCAGCAGCCAAGGATTGAAGGGGCCAATGAATCAGCCCCAGCATTTT. The chain is built from TRBV4-1 and TRBJ1-5; possible D gene TRBD1, 5 bases. This CDR3 is built from 17 residues. Trimming shortened V by 1 base and J by 4 bases, and 17 bases separated the two germline ends. Germline V gene sequence: CDR1 MGHRA, CDR2 YSYEKL.

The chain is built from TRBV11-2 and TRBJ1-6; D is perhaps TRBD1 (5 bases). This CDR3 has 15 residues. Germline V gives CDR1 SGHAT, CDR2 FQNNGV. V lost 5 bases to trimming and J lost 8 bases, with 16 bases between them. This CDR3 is CASSRGLLPDSPLHF. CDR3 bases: TGTGCCAGCAGCCGGGGGTTGTTACCCGATTCACCCCTCCACTTT.

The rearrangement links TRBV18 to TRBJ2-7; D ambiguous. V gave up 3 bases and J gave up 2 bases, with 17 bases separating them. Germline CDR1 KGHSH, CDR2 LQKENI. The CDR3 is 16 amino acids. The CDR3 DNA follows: TGTGCCAGCTCACCCGTTAAGGGCGTGACTGCCTACGAGCAGTACTTC. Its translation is CASSPVKGVTAYEQYF.

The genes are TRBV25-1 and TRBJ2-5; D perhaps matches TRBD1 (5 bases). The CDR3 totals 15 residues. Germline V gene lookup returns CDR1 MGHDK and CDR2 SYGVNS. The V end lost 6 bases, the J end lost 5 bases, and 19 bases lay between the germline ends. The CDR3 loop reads CASSLGQGASETQYF. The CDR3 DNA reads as TGTGCCAGCAGCCTGGGCCAGGGTGCCTCGGAGACCCAGTACTTC.